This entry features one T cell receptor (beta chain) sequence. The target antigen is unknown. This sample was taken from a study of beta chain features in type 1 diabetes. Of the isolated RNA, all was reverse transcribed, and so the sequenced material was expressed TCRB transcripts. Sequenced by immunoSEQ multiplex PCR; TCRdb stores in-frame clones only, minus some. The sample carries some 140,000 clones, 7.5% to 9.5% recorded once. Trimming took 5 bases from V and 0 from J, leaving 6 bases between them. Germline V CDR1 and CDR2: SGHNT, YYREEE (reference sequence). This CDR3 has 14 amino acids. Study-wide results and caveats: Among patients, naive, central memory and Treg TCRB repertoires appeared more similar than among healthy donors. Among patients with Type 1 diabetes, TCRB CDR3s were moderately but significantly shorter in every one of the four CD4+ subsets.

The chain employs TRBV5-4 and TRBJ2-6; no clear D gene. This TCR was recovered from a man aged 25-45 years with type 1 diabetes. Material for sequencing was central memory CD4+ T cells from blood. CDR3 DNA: TGTGCCAGCAGGTCCGGCTCTGGGGCCAACGTCCTGACTTTC. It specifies CASRSGSGANVLTF.